The clone carrying this T cell receptor beta chain was observed once. Its matching antigen is unknown. The V and J ends lost 0 bases and 4 bases, in that order; junction bases with no gene match: 4. The CDR3 covers 14 residues. CDR1 SGHNT and CDR2 YYREEE come from the germline V gene (reference sequence). Measured with immunoSEQ multiplex PCR; TCRdb has only the in-frame clones, and not every one. The sample gives more than 85,000 clones, 94% of which show up once; roughly 0.62% is in the top ten. The source of the sample is a study of siplizumab effects on memory and regulatory T cells. Study observations and caveats: Alloreactive sequences whose origin lay in unstimulated CD4+ memory cells were significantly reduced by siplizumab. Memory cells seemed less diverse than naive T cells, which also seemed major contributors to the alloresponse. To unstimulated subsets, only a minor fraction of alloreactive clones could be mapped.

This TCR came from a human donor in good health. The sequenced sample was Tregs sorted from blood. The rearrangement joins TRBV5-4 to TRBJ2-7, with 7 positions matching TRBD2. CDR3 loop: CASSLGGGGYEQYF. DNA for the CDR3: TGTGCCAGCAGCTTGGGCGGGGGAGGATACGAGCAGTACTTC.